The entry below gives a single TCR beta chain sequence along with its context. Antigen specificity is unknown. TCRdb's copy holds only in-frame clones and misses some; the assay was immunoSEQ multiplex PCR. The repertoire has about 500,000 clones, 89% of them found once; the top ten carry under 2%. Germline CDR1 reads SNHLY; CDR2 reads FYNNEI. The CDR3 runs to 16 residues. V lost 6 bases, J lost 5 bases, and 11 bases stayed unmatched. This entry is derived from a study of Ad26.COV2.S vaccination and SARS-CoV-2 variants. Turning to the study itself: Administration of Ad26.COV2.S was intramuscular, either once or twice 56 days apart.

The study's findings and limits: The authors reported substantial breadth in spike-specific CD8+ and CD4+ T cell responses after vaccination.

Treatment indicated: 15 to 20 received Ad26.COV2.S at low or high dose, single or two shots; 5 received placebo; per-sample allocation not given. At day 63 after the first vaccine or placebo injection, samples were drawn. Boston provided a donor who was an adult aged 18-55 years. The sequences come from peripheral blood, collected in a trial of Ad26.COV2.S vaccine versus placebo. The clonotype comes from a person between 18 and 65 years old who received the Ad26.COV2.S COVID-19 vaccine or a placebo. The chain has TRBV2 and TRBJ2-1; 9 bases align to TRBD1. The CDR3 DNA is TGTGCCAGCAGGGAGGGGACAGGGATTCCCCACAATGAGCAGTTCTTC. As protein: CASREGTGIPHNEQFF.